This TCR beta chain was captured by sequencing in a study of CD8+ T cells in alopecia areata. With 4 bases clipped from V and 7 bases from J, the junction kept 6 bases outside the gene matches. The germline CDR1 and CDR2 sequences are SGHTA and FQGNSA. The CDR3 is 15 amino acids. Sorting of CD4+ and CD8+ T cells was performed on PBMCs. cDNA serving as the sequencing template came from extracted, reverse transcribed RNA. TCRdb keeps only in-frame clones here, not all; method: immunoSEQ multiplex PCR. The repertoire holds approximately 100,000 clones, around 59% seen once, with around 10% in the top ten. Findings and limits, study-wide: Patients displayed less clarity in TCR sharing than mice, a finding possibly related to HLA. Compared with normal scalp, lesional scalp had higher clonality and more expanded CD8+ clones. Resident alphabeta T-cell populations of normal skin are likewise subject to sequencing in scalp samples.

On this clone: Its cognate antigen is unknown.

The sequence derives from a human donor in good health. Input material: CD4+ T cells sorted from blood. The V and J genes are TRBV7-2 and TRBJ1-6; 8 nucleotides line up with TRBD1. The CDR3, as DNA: TGTGCCAGCAGCTCTTTCAGGGGGCGGAATTCACCCCTCCACTTT. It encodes CASSSFRGRNSPLHF. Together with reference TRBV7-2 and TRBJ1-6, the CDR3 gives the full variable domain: GAGVSQSPSNKVTEKGKDVELRCDPISGHTALYWYRQSLGQGLEFLIYFQGNSAPDKSGLPSDRFSAERTGGSVSTLTIQRTQQEDSAVYLCASSSFRGRNSPLHFGNGTRLTVT.